This T cell receptor beta chain was captured by sequencing in a study of T cell responses to AZD1222 COVID-19 vaccine. The method was immunoSEQ multiplex PCR; TCRdb's version includes in-frame clones alone and lacks a portion of them. The sample contains approximately 220,000 clones, under 95% of which appear only once. Details on this clone: Antigen: not known.

The germline gives CDR1 SEHNR, CDR2 FQNEAQ (reference sequence). Trimming took off 4 bases at V and 4 bases at J, with 13 bases between the two ends. CDR3 length: 14 residues. General observations from the study: The study identified only six AZD1222 recipients as seropositive at baseline. Across the whole spike, CD4 TCRs peaked at regions 160-218 and 743-854. Breadth and depth of Spike-specific TCRs rose after two AZD1222 doses. Clonal diversity was possibly underestimated; the donors were predominantly white British and more often female.

Sequenced here: peripheral blood, sampled on day 0 of MenACWY control vaccination. The receptor was isolated from an adult in good health. This chain links TRBV7-9 with TRBJ1-1; D gene uncertain. The DNA for the CDR3 is TGTGCCAGCAGCTCGTTCGGGAGTCTCACTGAAGCTTTCTTT. Protein: CASSSFGSLTEAFF. The entire variable domain, with the rest obtained from reference TRBV7-9 and TRBJ1-1, is as follows: DTGVSQNPRHKITKRGQNVTFRCDPISEHNRLYWYRQTLGQGPEFLTYFQNEAQLEKSRLLSDRFSAERPKGSFSTLEIQRTEQGDSAMYLCASSSFGSLTEAFFGQGTRLTVV.